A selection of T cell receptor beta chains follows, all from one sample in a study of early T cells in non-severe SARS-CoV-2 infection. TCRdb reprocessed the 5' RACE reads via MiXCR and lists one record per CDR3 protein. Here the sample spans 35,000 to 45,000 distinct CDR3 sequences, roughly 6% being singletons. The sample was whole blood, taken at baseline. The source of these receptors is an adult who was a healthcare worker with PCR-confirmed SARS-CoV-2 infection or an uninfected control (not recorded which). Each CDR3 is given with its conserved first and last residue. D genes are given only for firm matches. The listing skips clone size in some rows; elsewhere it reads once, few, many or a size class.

CDR3 DNA: TGTGCCAGCAGTCCAGGGATGGCCGGGGAGCTGTTTTTT
CDR3 protein: CASSPGMAGELFF
D gene: -
clone size: -
V gene: TRBV3-1
J gene: TRBJ2-2

CDR3 DNA: TGTGCCAGCAGCGTAGTGTCAGGGATGAACACTGAAGCTTTCTTT
CDR3 protein: CASSVVSGMNTEAFF
D gene: -
clone size: many
V gene: TRBV9
J gene: TRBJ1-1

CDR3 DNA: TGTGCCATCAGTGATCAGAACTCTGGAAACACCATATATTTT
CDR3 protein: CAISDQNSGNTIYF
D gene: -
clone size: many
V gene: TRBV10-3
J gene: TRBJ1-3

CDR3 DNA: TGTGCCAGCAGCTTAGGAACAACCTACGAGCAGTACTTC
CDR3 protein: CASSLGTTYEQYF
D gene: -
clone size: few
V gene: TRBV7-2
J gene: TRBJ2-7

CDR3 DNA: TGTGCCACCAGTGGGACAGACAGCTACGAGCAGTACTTC
CDR3 protein: CATSGTDSYEQYF
D gene: -
clone size: few
V gene: TRBV24-1
J gene: TRBJ2-7

CDR3 DNA: TGTGCCACCAGCACGGGACAGGGGTTGATCGGGGAGCTGTTTTTT
CDR3 protein: CATSTGQGLIGELFF
D gene: TRBD1
clone size: -
V gene: TRBV15
J gene: TRBJ2-2

CDR3 DNA: TGTGCCAGCAGCCCACCCCTAGCGGATACGCAGTATTTT
CDR3 protein: CASSPPLADTQYF
D gene: -
clone size: -
V gene: TRBV7-9
J gene: TRBJ2-3

CDR3 DNA: TGTGCCAGCAGCCTAGGGGCCAGGGGGCGTAACTATGGCTACACCTTC
CDR3 protein: CASSLGARGRNYGYTF
D gene: TRBD1
clone size: many
V gene: TRBV28
J gene: TRBJ1-2

CDR3 DNA: TGTGCCAGCAGCAAACAGGTGCGGGGGCACAATGAGCAGTTCTTC
CDR3 protein: CASSKQVRGHNEQFF
D gene: -
clone size: many
V gene: TRBV5-5
J gene: TRBJ2-1

CDR3 DNA: TGTGCCAGCACCCGGTGGGCTGAAGCTTTCTTT
CDR3 protein: CASTRWAEAFF
D gene: -
clone size: many
V gene: TRBV7-9
J gene: TRBJ1-1

CDR3 DNA: TGTGCCAGCAGGATCAGGTCCTTCTATAGCAATCAGCCCCAGCATTTT
CDR3 protein: CASRIRSFYSNQPQHF
D gene: -
clone size: many
V gene: TRBV28
J gene: TRBJ1-5

CDR3 DNA: TGTGCCAGCATCCATAAGGGGGGCACTGAAGCTTTCTTT
CDR3 protein: CASIHKGGTEAFF
D gene: -
clone size: -
V gene: TRBV7-9
J gene: TRBJ1-1

CDR3 DNA: TGTGCCAGCAGTGGACAGACAAACTATGGCTACACCTTC
CDR3 protein: CASSGQTNYGYTF
D gene: -
clone size: many
V gene: TRBV2
J gene: TRBJ1-2

CDR3 DNA: TGTGCCAGCAGCAAAGGCGGGGACAGGACCGAAGAGACCCAGTACTTC
CDR3 protein: CASSKGGDRTEETQYF
D gene: -
clone size: few
V gene: TRBV21-1
J gene: TRBJ2-5

CDR3 DNA: TGCGCCAGCAGCCAGACGACAGGGAACACTGAAGCTTTCTTT
CDR3 protein: CASSQTTGNTEAFF
D gene: -
clone size: -
V gene: TRBV4-3
J gene: TRBJ1-1

CDR3 DNA: TGTGCCAGCAGCTTGGCGGGCCTAAATAATTCACCCCTCCACTTT
CDR3 protein: CASSLAGLNNSPLHF
D gene: -
clone size: few
V gene: TRBV5-4
J gene: TRBJ1-6

CDR3 DNA: TGTGCCAGCAGTTCGACAGCAGCGAACACCGGGGAGCTGTTTTTT
CDR3 protein: CASSSTAANTGELFF
D gene: -
clone size: -
V gene: TRBV6-6
J gene: TRBJ2-2

CDR3 DNA: TGTGCCAGCAGCCTAGGGGGGCCTACGTCTGGCTACACCTTC
CDR3 protein: CASSLGGPTSGYTF
D gene: -
clone size: many
V gene: TRBV12-3/TRBV12-4
J gene: TRBJ1-2

CDR3 DNA: TGTGCCAGCAGCCAAAGTACATCATGGGCTGAAGCTTTCTTT
CDR3 protein: CASSQSTSWAEAFF
D gene: -
clone size: many
V gene: TRBV3-1
J gene: TRBJ1-1

CDR3 DNA: TGTGCCAGCAGTCCAGGGACAGGGAGAGCAGATACGCAGTATTTT
CDR3 protein: CASSPGTGRADTQYF
D gene: TRBD1
clone size: many
V gene: TRBV28
J gene: TRBJ2-3

CDR3 DNA: TGTGCCAGCAGCTTGGGTGGGATTCGCTATGGCTACACCTTC
CDR3 protein: CASSLGGIRYGYTF
D gene: -
clone size: few
V gene: TRBV7-2
J gene: TRBJ1-2

CDR3 DNA: TGTGCCAGCAGCTTAGATGGCAGCGTAGAGACCCAGTACTTC
CDR3 protein: CASSLDGSVETQYF
D gene: -
clone size: many
V gene: TRBV11-2
J gene: TRBJ2-5

CDR3 DNA: TGTGCCAGCAGCCTTGGGGGAGGTCAGCCCCAGCATTTT
CDR3 protein: CASSLGGGQPQHF
D gene: -
clone size: -
V gene: TRBV7-9
J gene: TRBJ1-5

CDR3 DNA: TGTGCCAGCAGCTGGTTCCACGAGCAGTACTTC
CDR3 protein: CASSWFHEQYF
D gene: -
clone size: many
V gene: TRBV7-2
J gene: TRBJ2-7

CDR3 DNA: TGTGCCAGTAGTATGACAGGGGGCATTTACGAGCAGTACTTC
CDR3 protein: CASSMTGGIYEQYF
D gene: TRBD1
clone size: many
V gene: TRBV19
J gene: TRBJ2-7

CDR3 DNA: TGTGCCAGTAGTATATTTGGGAATAGCAATCAGCCCCAGCATTTT
CDR3 protein: CASSIFGNSNQPQHF
D gene: -
clone size: few
V gene: TRBV19
J gene: TRBJ1-5

CDR3 DNA: TGTGCCAGCTCGCCAAACCAGGGCTTCCTCTACGAGCAGTACTTC
CDR3 protein: CASSPNQGFLYEQYF
D gene: -
clone size: -
V gene: TRBV18
J gene: TRBJ2-7